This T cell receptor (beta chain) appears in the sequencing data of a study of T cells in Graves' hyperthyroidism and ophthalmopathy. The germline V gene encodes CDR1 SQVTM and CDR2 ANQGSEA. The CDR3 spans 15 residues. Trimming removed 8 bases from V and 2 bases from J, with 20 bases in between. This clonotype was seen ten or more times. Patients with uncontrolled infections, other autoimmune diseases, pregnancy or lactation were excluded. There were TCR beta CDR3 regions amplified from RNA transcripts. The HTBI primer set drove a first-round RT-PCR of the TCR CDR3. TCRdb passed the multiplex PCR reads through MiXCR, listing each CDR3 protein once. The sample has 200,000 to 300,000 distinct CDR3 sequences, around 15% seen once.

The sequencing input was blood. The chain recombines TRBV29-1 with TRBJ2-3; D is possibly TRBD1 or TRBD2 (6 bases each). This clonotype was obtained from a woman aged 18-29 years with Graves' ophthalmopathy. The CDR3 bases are TGCAGCACCCGAAGAGGGGGGACCCCCACAGATACGCAGTATTTT. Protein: CSTRRGGTPTDTQYF.